The 6 T cell receptor beta chains below come from one sample, sequenced in a study of vaccination and CD4 T cells after COVID-19. For these receptors, no antigen is known. The time point was: late sampling 161 to 241 days after vaccination in a few convalescent patients. Treatment reported: approximately 9-day PBMC culture with coronavirus spike peptide pools or control peptides (ViraFEST assay). The Oncomine TCR Beta short-read assay sequenced DNA from cultured CD4+ T cells. One entry per CDR3 protein results from TCRdb running MiXCR on the PCR reads. The repertoire consists of under 20,000 distinct CDR3 sequences, with over 50% occurring once and the leading ten covering less than 25%. The sample in question was CD4+ T cells from blood, cultured in vitro, obtained about 7 months after SARS-CoV-2 vaccination. The origin of the receptors is a human donor who had recovered from COVID-19.

This clonotype was found once. V gene TRBV29-1 combines with J gene TRBJ2-5; tentatively, D is TRBD1 (6 bases). Trimming took off 6 bases at V and 8 bases at J, with 16 bases between the two ends. The germline V gene encodes CDR1 SQVTM and CDR2 ANQGSEA. CDR3 size: 12 residues. The CDR3 DNA reads TGCAGCGTGGGACATACCCGGGGTACCCAGTACTTC. This encodes CSVGHTRGTQYF.

V gene TRBV7-9 combines with J gene TRBJ1-6; D unclear. The germline gives CDR1 SEHNR, CDR2 FQNEAQ (reference sequence). Trimming shortened V by 4 bases and J by 15 bases, and 13 bases separated the two germline ends. This CDR3 has 12 residues. The chain's CDR3 is CASSSIGQGLHF. CDR3 in DNA: TGTGCCAGCAGCTCGATAGGGCAAGGCCTCCACTTT. Complete variable domain (other parts from reference TRBV7-9 and TRBJ1-6): DTGVSQNPRHKITKRGQNVTFRCDPISEHNRLYWYRQTLGQGPEFLTYFQNEAQLEKSRLLSDRFSAERPKGSFSTLEIQRTEQGDSAMYLCASSSIGQGLHFGNGTRLTVT.

The chain has TRBV6-5 and TRBJ1-6; D ambiguous. V lost 2 bases to trimming and J lost 5 bases, with 7 bases between them. CDR1 is MNHEY and CDR2 is SVGAGI in the germline V gene. CDR3 length equals 14 residues. CDR3: CASSYGQNNSPLHF. CDR3 nucleotide sequence: TGTGCCAGCAGTTACGGGCAGAATAATTCACCCCTCCACTTT.

This chain uses TRBV7-2 with TRBJ2-7; TRBD2 agrees at 11 bases. The germline CDR1 and CDR2 sequences are SGHTA and FQGNSA. This CDR3 contains 15 residues. Germline trimming cut 3 bases from V and 1 base from J; bases unmatched to any gene: 2. The CDR3: CASSLRLAGSYEQYF. CDR3 bases: TGTGCCAGCAGCTTGAGACTAGCGGGATCCTACGAGCAGTACTTC.

V usage is TRBV6-1 and J usage is TRBJ1-6; the match to TRBD1 covers 8 bases. The CDR3 runs to 20 residues. In germline, CDR1 is MNHNS, CDR2 SASEGT. The trim removed 0 bases at V and 0 bases at J, leaving 10 bases unmatched. CDR3 loop: CASSEATGVRGSSYNSPLHF. The DNA of the CDR3 is TGTGCCAGCAGTGAAGCGACAGGGGTAAGAGGAAGCTCCTATAATTCACCCCTCCACTTT.

The gene calls are TRBV20-1 and TRBJ2-7, with 14 bases identical to TRBD2. CDR3 length: 14 residues. J was trimmed by 3 bases and V by 5 bases; bases with no gene match: 3. The germline V gene encodes CDR1 DFQATT and CDR2 SNEGSKA (reference sequence). In DNA form, the CDR3 reads TGCAGTGCTTACGGGACTAGCGGGGGCTACGAGCAGTACTTC. Its translation: CSAYGTSGGYEQYF.